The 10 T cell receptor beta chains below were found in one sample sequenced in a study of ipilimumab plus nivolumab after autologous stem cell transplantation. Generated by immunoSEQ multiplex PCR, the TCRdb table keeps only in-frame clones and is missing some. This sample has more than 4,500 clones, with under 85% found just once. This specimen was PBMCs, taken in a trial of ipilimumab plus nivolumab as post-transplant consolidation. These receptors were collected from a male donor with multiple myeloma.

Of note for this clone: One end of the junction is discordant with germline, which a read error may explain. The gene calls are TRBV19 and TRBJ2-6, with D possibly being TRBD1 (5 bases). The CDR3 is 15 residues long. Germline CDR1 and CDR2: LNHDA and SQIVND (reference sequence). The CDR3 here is CASSILDSGANLLTF. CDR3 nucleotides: TGTGCCAGTAGTATCTTAGACTCTGGGGCCAACCTCCTGACTTTC.

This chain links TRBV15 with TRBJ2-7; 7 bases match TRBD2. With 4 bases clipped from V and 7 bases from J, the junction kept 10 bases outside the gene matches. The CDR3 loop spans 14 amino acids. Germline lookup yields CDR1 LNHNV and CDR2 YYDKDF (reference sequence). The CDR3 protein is CATSTGRGVWEQYF. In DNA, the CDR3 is TGTGCCACCAGCACGGGACGGGGGGTTTGGGAGCAGTACTTC.

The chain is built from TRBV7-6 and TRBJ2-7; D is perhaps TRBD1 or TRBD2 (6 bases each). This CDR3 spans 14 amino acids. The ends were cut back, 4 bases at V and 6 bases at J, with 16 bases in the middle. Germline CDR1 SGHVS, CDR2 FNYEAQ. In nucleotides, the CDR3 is TGTGCCAGCAGCTATGAGGGGGGCCGCGGCGAGCAGTACTTC. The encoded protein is CASSYEGGRGEQYF.

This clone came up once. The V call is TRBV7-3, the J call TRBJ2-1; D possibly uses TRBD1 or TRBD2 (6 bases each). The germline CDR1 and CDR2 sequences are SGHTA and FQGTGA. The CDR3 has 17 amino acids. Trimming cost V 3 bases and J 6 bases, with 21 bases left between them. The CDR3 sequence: CASSFSALRGAGNEQFF. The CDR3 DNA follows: TGTGCCAGCAGCTTCTCCGCCCTAAGGGGGGCAGGCAATGAGCAGTTCTTC.

The DNA of the CDR3 is TGTGCCAGCAGTTACAAACAGGGAAGCAATCAGCCCCAGCATTTT. Its translation is CASSYKQGSNQPQHF. The V and J genes are TRBV6-5 and TRBJ1-5; TRBD1 is a possible D gene (6 bases). From germline, CDR1 is MNHEY and CDR2 SVGAGI. The CDR3 loop spans 15 amino acids. The V end was cut by 2 bases, the J end by 1 base, with 9 bases between.

The CDR3 DNA sequence: TGTGCCACCCTAGACTGGTGGAACACTGAAGCTTTCTTT. Encoded protein: CATLDWWNTEAFF. The V gene is TRBV6-1, the J gene TRBJ1-1; D call uncertain. The CDR3 has 13 residues. The V and J ends lost 10 bases and 1 base respectively, with 13 bases between them. Per germline, CDR1 MNHNS and CDR2 SASEGT.

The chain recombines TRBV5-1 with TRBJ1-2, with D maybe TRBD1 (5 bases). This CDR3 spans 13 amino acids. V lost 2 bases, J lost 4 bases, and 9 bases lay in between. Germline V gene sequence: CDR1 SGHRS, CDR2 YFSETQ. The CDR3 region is CASSLGTLYGYTF. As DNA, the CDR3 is TGCGCCAGCAGCTTAGGGACGCTCTATGGCTACACCTTC.

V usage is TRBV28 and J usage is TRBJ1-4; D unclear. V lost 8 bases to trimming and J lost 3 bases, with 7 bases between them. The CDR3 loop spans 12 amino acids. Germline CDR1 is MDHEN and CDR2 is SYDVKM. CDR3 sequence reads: CASRVANEKLFF. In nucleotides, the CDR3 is TGTGCCAGCCGAGTCGCTAATGAAAAACTGTTTTTT.

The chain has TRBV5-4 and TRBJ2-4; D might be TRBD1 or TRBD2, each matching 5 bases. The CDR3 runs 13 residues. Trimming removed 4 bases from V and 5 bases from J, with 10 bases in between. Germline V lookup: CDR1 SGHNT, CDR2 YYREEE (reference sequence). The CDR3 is CASSEGWENIQYF. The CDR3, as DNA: TGTGCCAGCAGCGAGGGGTGGGAAAACATTCAGTACTTC.

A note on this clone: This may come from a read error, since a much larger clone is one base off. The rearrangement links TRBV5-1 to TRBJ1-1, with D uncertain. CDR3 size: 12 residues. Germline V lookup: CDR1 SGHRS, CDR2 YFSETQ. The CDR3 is CASSLRGTEAFF. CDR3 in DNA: TGTGCCAGCAGCTTGCGGGGCACTGAAGCTTTCTTT.